The 24 T cell receptor beta chains in this list originate from one sample, sequenced in a study of shared clonotypes between healthy human individuals. Positive CCR7 selection of CD45RO-negative cells yielded the naive CD8 cells, and terminally differentiated effector memory CD45RA+ cells were excluded. The assay was immunoSEQ multiplex PCR, and TCRdb's table has in-frame clones only and misses some. The sample records hundreds of thousands of clones, approximately 96% being singletons. The specimen was naive CD8+ T cells sorted from blood. The receptors come from a young woman in good health.

This clone was seen only once. The chain links TRBV9 to TRBJ1-3, with unresolved D. Germline V gene lookup returns CDR1 SGDLS and CDR2 YYNGEE. The CDR3 contains 15 residues. Between the trimmed V and J ends, which lost 0 bases and 2 bases, there was a span of 9 bases. The DNA for the CDR3 is TGTGCCAGCAGCGTAGGAGAGTTGACTGGAAACACCATATATTTT. As protein: CASSVGELTGNTIYF.

The V gene is TRBV5-1, the J gene TRBJ2-7, with unresolved D. Germline V gene data show CDR1 as SGHRS and CDR2 as YFSETQ. The CDR3 is 14 residues long. With 4 bases removed from V and 0 bases from J, the gap between germline ends came to 11 bases. CDR3 bases: TGCGCCAGCAGCCCCGGTCTAAGCTCCTACGAGCAGTACTTC. The encoded protein is CASSPGLSSYEQYF.

Here the CDR3 DNA reads TGTGCCAGCAGCCCGGGGACAGGGGGCCCCGGATCATACGAGCAGTACTTC. It codes for CASSPGTGGPGSYEQYF. V is TRBV9 and J is TRBJ2-7, with 12 bases lining up with TRBD1. Unmatched junction bases numbered 12, after V lost 4 bases and J lost 4 bases. The length of the CDR3 is 17 residues. Per the germline V gene, CDR1 is SGDLS and CDR2 is YYNGEE.

A word on this clone: The same CDR3 also results from other DNA sequences found in this sample. This chain joins TRBV27 and TRBJ2-3; weak D call: TRBD2 (6 bases). Germline V gives CDR1 MNHEY, CDR2 SMNVEV (reference sequence). This CDR3 has 14 residues. V lost 2 bases and J lost 0, with 6 bases in between. This CDR3 reads CASSLGGSTDTQYF. The CDR3 DNA follows: TGTGCCAGCAGTTTAGGGGGGAGCACAGATACGCAGTATTTT.

The chain couples TRBV28 to TRBJ1-4; tentatively, D is TRBD1 (5 bases). The V end was cut by 3 bases, the J end by 0 bases, with 20 bases between. The CDR3 covers 19 residues. CDR1 is MDHEN and CDR2 is SYDVKM in the germline V gene. The CDR3 loop is CASSFGDPWRDTTNEKLFF. The CDR3 DNA reads TGTGCCAGCAGTTTTGGGGACCCTTGGAGGGATACAACTAATGAAAAACTGTTTTTT.

This chain joins TRBV27 and TRBJ2-3, with D perhaps matching TRBD2 (5 bases). CDR3 length: 15 amino acids. Germline V CDR1 and CDR2: MNHEY, SMNVEV (reference sequence). Between the trimmed V and J ends, which lost 2 bases and 3 bases, there was a span of 12 bases. CDR3 coding DNA: TGTGCCAGCAGTTTAAGGGAAGAGGGAACAGATACGCAGTATTTT. Protein: CASSLREEGTDTQYF.

This clone was seen only once. The rearrangement uses TRBV29-1 and TRBJ2-1, with 8 nucleotides matching TRBD1. This CDR3 region has 12 residues. V shed 3 bases, J shed 7 bases, and the junction held 2 bases outside the gene matches. CDR1 and CDR2 (germline): SQVTM, ANQGSEA. The CDR3 region is CSVETGVNEQFF. CDR3 nucleotide sequence: TGCAGCGTTGAGACAGGGGTAAATGAGCAGTTCTTC.

V and J are TRBV19 and TRBJ1-2; D possibly corresponds to TRBD1 (5 bases). This CDR3 is 14 amino acids long. CDR1 and CDR2 from the germline V gene are LNHDA and SQIVND (reference sequence). Deletions cut 7 bases from V and 6 bases from J, with 18 bases between. The CDR3 region has the DNA TGTGCCAGTATCCCCGAAACAGGAATCCATGGCTACACCTTC. Protein product: CASIPETGIHGYTF.

This clone was observed a few times. The V gene is TRBV13, the J gene TRBJ2-1, with D hard to call. Germline lookup yields CDR1 PRHDT and CDR2 FYEKMQ (reference sequence). Trimming pared 5 bases from V and 9 bases from J, leaving 11 bases between. CDR3 size: 12 residues. CDR3 region: CASSPVDGEQFF. CDR3 coding DNA: TGTGCCAGCAGCCCCGTGGATGGTGAGCAGTTCTTC.

The chain employs TRBV2 and TRBJ1-1; D possibly corresponds to TRBD1 (5 bases). Germline V gives CDR1 SNHLY, CDR2 FYNNEI. Between the trimmed V and J ends, which lost 2 bases and 1 base, there was a span of 8 bases. The CDR3 is made up of 14 amino acids. The CDR3 coding sequence is TGTGCCAGCAGTGAAATGGGGGAGAACACTGAAGCTTTCTTT. Translated, it gives CASSEMGENTEAFF.

The chain joins TRBV2 to TRBJ2-5; 7 bases fit TRBD2. The CDR3 extends over 15 amino acids. Germline V gene sequence: CDR1 SNHLY, CDR2 FYNNEI. The V and J ends lost 7 bases and 7 bases, in that order; junction bases with no gene match: 15. Here the CDR3 DNA reads TGTGCCAGCACCGACAGTGCGGGAGTGGGTTGGACCCAGTACTTC. Translation gives CASTDSAGVGWTQYF.

The chain carries TRBV5-6 and TRBJ2-1; 7 nucleotides align to TRBD1. Germline V gene lookup returns CDR1 SGHDT and CDR2 YYEEEE. V lost 4 bases to trimming and J lost 1 base; unmatched junction nucleotides: 14. The CDR3 has 18 residues. The CDR3 coding sequence is TGTGCCAGCAGCCGTGACAGGGCTGGCGGAGATTCCTACAATGAGCAGTTCTTC. Its translation is CASSRDRAGGDSYNEQFF. The entire variable domain, with the rest obtained from reference TRBV5-6 and TRBJ2-1, is as follows: DAGVTQSPTHLIKTRGQQVTLRCSPKSGHDTVSWYQQALGQGPQFIFQYYEEEERQRGNFPDRFSGHQFPNYSSELNVNALLLGDSALYLCASSRDRAGGDSYNEQFFGPGTRLTVL.

The chain is built from TRBV10-2 and TRBJ2-1; D possibly corresponds to TRBD2 (5 bases). Trimming left V 3 bases short and J 2 bases short, with 8 bases between. This CDR3 region has 14 residues. Germline CDR1 and CDR2: WSHSY and SAAADI. Written as DNA, the CDR3 is TGCGCCAGCAGTGAAGACGGGACCTACAATGAGCAGTTCTTC. Encoded protein: CASSEDGTYNEQFF.

CDR3 sequence: CASRGSLYEQYF. DNA of the CDR3: TGCGCCAGCCGCGGGTCTCTCTACGAGCAGTACTTC. The chain uses TRBV5-1 and TRBJ2-7; TRBD2 is a possible D gene (5 bases). This CDR3 contains 12 residues. V shed 7 bases and J shed 3 bases, with 11 bases lying between them. Germline lookup yields CDR1 SGHRS and CDR2 YFSETQ.

The J gene is TRBJ2-2, the V gene TRBV18; weak D call: TRBD1 (6 bases). Germline V gene sequence: CDR1 KGHSH, CDR2 LQKENI. The CDR3 spans 16 residues. Between the trimmed V and J ends, which lost 3 bases and 1 base, there was a span of 12 bases. Here the CDR3 DNA reads TGTGCCAGCTCACCGAGTAAGGGGGTGAACACCGGGGAGCTGTTTTTT. Protein sequence: CASSPSKGVNTGELFF.

The chain carries TRBV25-1 and TRBJ2-1; 11 bases fit TRBD2. The length of the CDR3 is 13 residues. Germline V gene sequence: CDR1 MGHDK, CDR2 SYGVNS. The V and J ends lost 8 bases and 4 bases, in that order; junction bases with no gene match: 1. Written as DNA, the CDR3 is TGTGCCAGCGGGACTAGCGGATACAATGAGCAGTTCTTC. Translated: CASGTSGYNEQFF. The complete variable domain, with remaining parts taken from reference TRBV25-1 and TRBJ2-1, reads EADIYQTPRYLVIGTGKKITLECSQTMGHDKMYWYQQDPGMELHLIHYSYGVNSTEKGDLSSESTVSRIRTEHFPLTLESARPSHTSQYLCASGTSGYNEQFFGPGTRLTVL.

The chain carries TRBV28 and TRBJ1-2; no clear D. V was cut by 7 bases and J by 0 bases, with 6 bases left in between. Germline V gene lookup returns CDR1 MDHEN and CDR2 SYDVKM. CDR3 length: 12 amino acids. This CDR3 is CASTTTNYGYTF. CDR3 DNA: TGTGCCAGCACCACCACTAACTATGGCTACACCTTC.

The CDR3 reads CASKIRDNNQPQHF. CDR3 DNA sequence: TGTGCCAGTAAAATCCGGGACAACAATCAGCCCCAGCATTTT. V is TRBV19 and J is TRBJ1-5; maybe TRBD1 (6 bases). Germline CDR1 and CDR2: LNHDA and SQIVND (reference sequence). CDR3 size: 14 residues. Trimming took 7 bases from V and 3 from J, leaving 13 bases between them.

V is TRBV2 and J is TRBJ2-5; 10 positions match TRBD2. The CDR3 runs to 13 residues. Trimming cost V 6 bases and J 3 bases; bases outside gene matches: 1. From germline, CDR1 is SNHLY and CDR2 FYNNEI. The CDR3 loop reads CASRGLAEETQYF. DNA for the CDR3: TGTGCCAGCAGAGGACTAGCGGAAGAGACCCAGTACTTC.

The chain has TRBV2 and TRBJ1-5; weak D call: TRBD1 (5 bases). There are 13 residues in the CDR3. V was pared by 6 bases and J by 1 base, with 7 bases between. From germline, CDR1 is SNHLY and CDR2 FYNNEI. CDR3: CASSRTSNQPQHF. The DNA of the CDR3 is TGTGCCAGCAGCAGGACAAGCAATCAGCCCCAGCATTTT.

This rearrangement joins TRBV13 to TRBJ1-5, with 7 bases matching TRBD1. V dropped 5 bases and J dropped 9; count of bases not matched to a gene: 7. From germline, CDR1 is PRHDT and CDR2 FYEKMQ (reference sequence). CDR3 length: 13 residues. The CDR3, as DNA: TGTGCCAGCAGCCCAGGGGGTGCATGGCCCCAGCATTTT. Translated: CASSPGGAWPQHF.

J is TRBJ2-1 and V is TRBV7-7; TRBD2 matches 9 bases. The length of the CDR3 is 21 residues. CDR1 SSHAT and CDR2 FNYEAQ come from the germline V gene (reference sequence). V trimming: 2 bases; J trimming: 3 bases; junction bases outside the gene matches: 20. The CDR3 spells CASSLSPETGPSGINYNEQFF. The CDR3 nucleotides read TGTGCCAGCAGCTTAAGTCCCGAGACAGGGCCTAGCGGGATCAACTACAATGAGCAGTTCTTC.

The CDR3: CASSVSPNTGELFF. The DNA for the CDR3 is TGTGCCAGCAGTGTCAGCCCGAACACCGGGGAGCTGTTTTTT. The chain combines TRBV27 with TRBJ2-2, with D uncertain. V lost 5 bases to trimming and J lost 0 bases, with 7 bases between them. CDR1 is MNHEY, CDR2 SMNVEV, per germline (reference sequence). CDR3 length equals 14 residues.

The J gene is TRBJ2-1, the V gene TRBV27; D is possibly TRBD1 or TRBD2 (5 bases each). Germline CDR1 MNHEY, CDR2 SMNVEV (reference sequence). This CDR3 has 15 amino acids. This CDR3 reads CVSHKFRDDYNEQFF. The DNA of the CDR3 is TGTGTAAGTCATAAGTTCAGGGACGACTACAATGAGCAGTTCTTC.